This T cell receptor (beta chain) was obtained from a study of blood T cell repertoires in COVID-19. Turning to the study itself: The United States, Italy and Spain were the sources of the acute and convalescent COVID-19 samples.

Per the study methods: How many nucleated cells were present was estimated from reference gene primer amplification. Clones were read by immunoSEQ multiplex PCR, and TCRdb kept only the in-frame ones, dropping some. V and J calls and clone size follow that table, whereas D and trimming were derived from the DNA. The sample lists 300,000 to 400,000 clones, 88% occurring once. The germline V gene has CDR1 MNHEY and CDR2 SMNVEV (reference sequence). The V end lost 5 bases, the J end lost 5 bases, and 18 bases lay between the germline ends. CDR3 length equals 15 residues. Sequenced: peripheral blood. The chain is built from TRBV27 and TRBJ1-2, with D perhaps matching TRBD1 (5 bases). The sequence derives from a woman between 45 and 65 years old with active or convalescent COVID-19. The CDR3 protein is CASSPPGGTRYGYTF. The CDR3 DNA follows: TGTGCCAGCAGTCCCCCGGGAGGGACGAGATATGGCTACACCTTC.